A single sample is the source of the 14 T cell receptor beta chains below, sequenced in a study of T cell changes during pregnancy in multiple sclerosis. TCRdb's table, derived via immunoSEQ multiplex PCR, lists solely in-frame clones and lacks some. The sample lists about 69,000 clones; 90% to 95% were seen once. The sample consisted of CD4+ T cells from peripheral blood mononuclear cells, taken in the third trimester of pregnancy. Receptors were obtained from a female donor in good health, enrolled as a control in a pregnancy study.

This clone occurred a few times. The chain employs TRBV6-6 and TRBJ2-7, with TRBD1 matching over 10 bases. Looked up from germline, CDR1 is MNHNY and CDR2 is SVGAGI (reference sequence). The CDR3 covers 15 residues. After removal of 3 bases from V and 2 bases from J, the junction contained 4 bases not matched to a gene. This chain's CDR3 is CASSYPGQGTYEQYF. CDR3 DNA: TGTGCCAGCAGTTATCCGGGACAGGGGACCTACGAGCAGTACTTC.

The gene calls are TRBV7-2 and TRBJ1-4; D not certain. The germline V and J ends were trimmed by 4 bases and 5 bases, with 17 bases remaining between them. The CDR3 has 16 residues. The V gene's germline CDR1 is SGHTA and CDR2 FQGNSA. In nucleotides, the CDR3 is TGTGCCAGCAGCTCAGCCGGCCGGGGAGGAAATGAAAAACTGTTTTTT. This encodes CASSSAGRGGNEKLFF.

The chain couples TRBV6-6 to TRBJ2-1, with D perhaps matching TRBD1 (5 bases). Trimming pared 6 bases from V and 3 bases from J, leaving 15 bases between. CDR1 is MNHNY and CDR2 is SVGAGI in the germline V gene (reference sequence). The CDR3 totals 15 residues. The CDR3 is CASRLDSDFYNEQFF. The CDR3 region has the DNA TGTGCCAGCAGACTCGACAGCGACTTCTACAATGAGCAGTTCTTC.

The J gene is TRBJ2-3, the V gene TRBV7-9, with TRBD2 identical over 9 bases. The length of the CDR3 is 15 residues. Germline V CDR1 and CDR2: SEHNR, FQNEAQ (reference sequence). Trimming removed 1 base from V and 3 bases from J; junction bases left unmatched: 2. CDR3 region: CASSLGLAETDTQYF. CDR3 in DNA: TGTGCCAGCAGCTTAGGACTAGCGGAAACAGATACGCAGTATTTT.

The chain links TRBV5-1 to TRBJ2-5; D is perhaps TRBD2 (5 bases). This CDR3 has 16 residues. Trimming cost V 4 bases and J 1 base, with 17 bases left between them. Germline V gives CDR1 SGHRS, CDR2 YFSETQ. This CDR3 reads CASSKGAQATQETQYF. The CDR3 DNA sequence: TGCGCCAGCAGCAAGGGAGCGCAGGCGACCCAAGAGACCCAGTACTTC.

The DNA of the CDR3 is TGTGCCAGCGGGCGGGGCACTGAAGCTTTCTTT. This translates into CASGRGTEAFF. The chain employs TRBV6-1 and TRBJ1-1; D gene unclear. V was clipped by 8 bases and J by 4 bases, with 8 bases between them. Germline V gene lookup returns CDR1 MNHNS and CDR2 SASEGT. The CDR3 extends over 11 amino acids.

This rearrangement joins TRBV19 to TRBJ2-7, with 9 bases that match TRBD1. Germline loops: CDR1 LNHDA, CDR2 SQIVND (reference sequence). This CDR3 contains 14 residues. The junction had 7 bases not matched to a gene; V was cut back by 8 bases and J by 2 bases. Written as DNA, the CDR3 is TGTGCCAGTTCCCCAGGACAGGGGCCCTACGAGCAGTACTTC. It translates to CASSPGQGPYEQYF.

This rearrangement joins TRBV7-9 to TRBJ1-5; 8 bases agree with TRBD1. Germline V lookup: CDR1 SEHNR, CDR2 FQNEAQ (reference sequence). CDR3 length: 15 amino acids. With 5 bases clipped from V and 3 bases from J, the junction kept 6 bases outside the gene matches. The CDR3 DNA reads as TGTGCCAGCAGCGCCGGACAGGGCAACAATCAGCCCCAGCATTTT. Translated: CASSAGQGNNQPQHF.

CDR3 in DNA: TGTGCCTGGAGTGTTCACCCCTGGTCCTTAGCGGGGGGCCCAGATACGCAGTATTTT. The encoded protein is CAWSVHPWSLAGGPDTQYF. J is TRBJ2-3 and V is TRBV30; 10 bases are a match to TRBD2. From germline, CDR1 is GTSNPN and CDR2 SVGIG (reference sequence). Trimming took 0 bases from V and 4 from J; bases not matched to a gene: 16. CDR3 length: 19 amino acids.

V and J are TRBV7-6 and TRBJ1-6; TRBD1 aligns across 7 bases. V was pared by 4 bases and J by 1 base, with 13 bases of the junction left unmatched. Germline lookup yields CDR1 SGHVS and CDR2 FNYEAQ. The CDR3 spans 19 residues. The CDR3 nucleotides read TGTGCCAGCAGCTCCAAACGGGGGACAGTGGAATCCTATAATTCACCCCTCCACTTT. Translating it yields CASSSKRGTVESYNSPLHF.

J is TRBJ1-1 and V is TRBV28, with D uncertain. The CDR3 runs to 14 residues. The V end lost 7 bases, the J end lost 0 bases, and 12 bases lay between the germline ends. Germline CDR1 MDHEN, CDR2 SYDVKM. CDR3 amino acids: CASNLYNMNTEAFF. As DNA, the CDR3 is TGTGCCAGCAACCTTTACAACATGAACACTGAAGCTTTCTTT. The entire variable domain, with the rest obtained from reference TRBV28 and TRBJ1-1, is as follows: DVKVTQSSRYLVKRTGEKVFLECVQDMDHENMFWYRQDPGLGLRLIYFSYDVKMKEKGDIPEGYSVSREKKERFSLILESASTNQTSMYLCASNLYNMNTEAFFGQGTRLTVV.

J is TRBJ2-7 and V is TRBV7-6, with TRBD1 matching over 10 bases. Trimming at V came to 1 base and at J to 0 bases, leaving 6 bases not matched to a gene. CDR3 length equals 17 residues. Per the germline V gene, CDR1 is SGHVS and CDR2 is FNYEAQ. The CDR3 coding sequence is TGTGCCAGCAGCTTAGAGGACAGGGGGGTTGGCTCCTACGAGCAGTACTTC. Translation gives CASSLEDRGVGSYEQYF.

CDR3 loop: CAISGTGTGIHEQYF. Written as DNA, the CDR3 is TGTGCCATCAGTGGGACCGGGACAGGGATCCACGAGCAGTACTTC. V gene TRBV10-3 combines with J gene TRBJ2-7; 9 bases are shared with TRBD1. The ends lost 4 bases at V and 5 bases at J; junction bases unmatched: 9. The CDR3 consists of 15 residues. In germline, CDR1 is ENHRY, CDR2 SYGVKD.

This clone was recorded once. The chain has TRBV4-2 and TRBJ1-4, with TRBD1 matching 7 bases. CDR3 length: 16 amino acids. Germline loops: CDR1 LGHNA, CDR2 YNFKEQ. J lost 1 base, V lost 0 bases, and 2 bases had no gene match. CDR3 in DNA: TGTGCCAGCAGCCAAGAAAGACAGGGAACTAATGAAAAACTGTTTTTT. Protein sequence: CASSQERQGTNEKLFF.